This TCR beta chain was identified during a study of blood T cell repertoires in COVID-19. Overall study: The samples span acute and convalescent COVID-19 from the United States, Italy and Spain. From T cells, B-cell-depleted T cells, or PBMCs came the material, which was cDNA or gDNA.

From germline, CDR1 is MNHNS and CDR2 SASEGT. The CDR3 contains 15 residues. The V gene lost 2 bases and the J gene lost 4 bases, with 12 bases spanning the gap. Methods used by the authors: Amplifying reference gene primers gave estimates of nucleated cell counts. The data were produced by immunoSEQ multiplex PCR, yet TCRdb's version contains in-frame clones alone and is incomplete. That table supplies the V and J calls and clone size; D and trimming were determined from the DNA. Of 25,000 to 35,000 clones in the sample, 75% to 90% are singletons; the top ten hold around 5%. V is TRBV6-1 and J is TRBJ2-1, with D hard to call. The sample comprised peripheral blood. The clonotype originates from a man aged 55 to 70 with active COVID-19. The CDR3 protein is CASSEWSSEYNEQFF. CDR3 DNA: TGTGCCAGCAGTGAATGGTCCAGCGAGTACAATGAGCAGTTCTTC.